This TCR beta chain was captured by sequencing in a study of T cells in Graves' hyperthyroidism and ophthalmopathy (dated by TCRdb to between 2019 and 2020). Describing the broader study: Peripheral blood samples were taken at initial diagnosis, before any treatment was given. To identify TCR V-J signatures that set the groups apart, the researchers used a discovery cohort of about a hundred patients, made up of roughly 45 with Graves' ophthalmopathy and about 60 with stable Graves' hyperthyroidism. Prospective prediction of ophthalmopathy was tested in an independent validation cohort consisting of 18 hyperthyroidism patients and approximately 16 patients who later progressed to ophthalmopathy. For training and testing, the 80 to 100 patients in the discovery cohort were randomly divided in a 7:3 ratio. Thyroid tissue and blood T-cell repertoires from about 6 Graves' hyperthyroidism patients were also compared in the study. Once sampling was done, hyperthyroidism patients were given methimazole at a starting dose of 30 mg daily, whereas ophthalmopathy patients were given high-dose intravenous methylprednisolone. The paper reports TCR Vbeta CDR3 sequencing of some 140 peripheral blood samples: approximately 41 ophthalmopathy, fewer than 80 hyperthyroidism and approximately 17 progressor patients. Beyond this particular receptor, the publication reports: No statistical method was used to set the sample size in advance, and investigators knew the group allocation. In cross-validation, a model built on a 13 V-J signature told ophthalmopathy apart from stable hyperthyroidism with just under 90% sensitivity and 81% to 82% specificity, and in testing the same model reached 80%/75%. Most expanded thyroid clonotypes (frequency above 0.001) were also detected in blood, suggesting blood repertoires may reflect thyroid immune responses. During validation, the model predicted progression to ophthalmopathy a median of around 7 months ahead of onset, with approximately 71% sensitivity and 72% to 80% specificity.

This clonotype was seen ten or more times. The antigen it binds to is not known. No much larger clone exists at a distance of one base, and base qualities are not known. Moderately to severely active disease, a Clinical Activity Score of at least 3, a NOSPECS grade of at least 4, and a duration under 3 months were present in ophthalmopathy patients. Exclusion was applied to patients with uncontrolled infections, other autoimmune diseases, pregnancy or lactation. Diagnoses relied on clinical symptoms, serum thyroxine and TRAb, thyroid ultrasound and orbital computed tomography. Ficoll-Paque density gradient centrifugation was used to isolate PBMCs from around 10 ml of fresh peripheral blood. Total RNA was extracted with Trizol reagent, and quality was checked on an Agilent 2100 Bioanalyzer. TCR beta CDR3 regions were amplified from RNA transcripts. For the first round of RT-PCR on the TCR CDR3, the HTBI primer set was used together with the Qiagen OneStep RT-PCR kit. Libraries were constructed in a second round of multiplex PCR, after which size selection and purification were performed. Sequencing of the libraries was done on an Illumina HiSeq2000 using paired-end 100 bp reads. The authors' pipeline ran thus. SOAPnuke was used to process the raw data, removing reads that contained adapters or uncalled bases, had a mean Phred below 15, or lacked an exact match to the constant primer or identifier. High-quality paired reads were merged using COPE v1.2.5, and each unique nucleotide sequence was defined as a clonotype. MiTCR v1.1 was used to align the clonotypes against IMGT TRBV, TRBD and TRBJ reference segments. The analysis was restricted to V-J combinations with a frequency above 0.0001, which together covered approximately 99% of the repertoires. The TCS score was defined as the ratio of F50 (clonal expansion) to E x V (chaos), calculated using BLOSUM62-based TCRdist between CDR3 peptides within each V-J. Welch's t-statistics and random forest reduced around 520 V-J features to 10 to 15, which were used in a naive Bayes classifier (R e1071). The public reads were reanalyzed by TCRdb: fastp trimming at Q25, MiXCR alignment, in-frame beta chains only. Identical CDR3 protein sequences are pooled into one entry, listed with their most common genes and DNA. The V and J calls here are based on TCRdb, not the publication. The sample table holds some 580,000 distinct CDR3 sequences, of which roughly 15% were seen once. Together, the top ten hold more than 3% of the sample.

The sequenced material came from blood. This clonotype originated in a woman aged 35 to 49 with Graves' ophthalmopathy.

The nucleotide sequence reads TGCGCCAGCAGCTTATCCAGCTACACAGATACGCAGTATTTT. It translates to CASSLSSYTDTQYF. The V and J segments used are TRBV5-1 and TRBJ2-3, with the D gene call left open. The germline V gene supplies CDR1 SGHRS and CDR2 YFSETQ. V is shortened by 2 bases, J by 2 bases, and the region joining them spans 9 bases. The CDR3 spans 14 residues, from the cysteine through the phenylalanine. Of the read, only the CDR3 DNA is kept; its 42 bases are in frame from base 1. Supplemented by the reference TRBV5-1 and TRBJ2-3 proteins around the CDR3, the complete variable domain is KAGVTQTPRYLIKTRGQQVTLSCSPISGHRSVSWYQQTPGQGLQFLFEYFSETQRNKGNFPGRFSGRQFSNSRSEMNVSTLELGDSALYLCASSLSSYTDTQYFGPGTRLTVL.